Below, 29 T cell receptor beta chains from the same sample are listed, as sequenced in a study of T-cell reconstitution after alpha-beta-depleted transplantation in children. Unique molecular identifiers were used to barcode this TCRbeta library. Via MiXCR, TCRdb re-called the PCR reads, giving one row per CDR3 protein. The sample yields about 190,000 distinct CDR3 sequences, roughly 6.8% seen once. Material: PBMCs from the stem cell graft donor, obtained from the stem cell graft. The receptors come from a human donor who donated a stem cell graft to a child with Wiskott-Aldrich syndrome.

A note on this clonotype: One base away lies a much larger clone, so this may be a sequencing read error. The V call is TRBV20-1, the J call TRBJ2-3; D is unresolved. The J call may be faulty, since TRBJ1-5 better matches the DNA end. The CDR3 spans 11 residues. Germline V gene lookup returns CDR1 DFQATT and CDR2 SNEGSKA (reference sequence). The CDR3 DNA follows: TGCAGTGCTGCTAAGGCGGATACGCAGCATTTT. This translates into CSAAKADTQHF.

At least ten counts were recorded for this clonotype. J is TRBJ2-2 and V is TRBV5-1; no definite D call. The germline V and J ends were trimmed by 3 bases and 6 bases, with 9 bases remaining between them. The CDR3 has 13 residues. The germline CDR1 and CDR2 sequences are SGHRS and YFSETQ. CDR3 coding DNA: TGCGCCAGCAGCTGGGGTAACGCCGGGGAGCTGTTTTTT. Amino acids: CASSWGNAGELFF.

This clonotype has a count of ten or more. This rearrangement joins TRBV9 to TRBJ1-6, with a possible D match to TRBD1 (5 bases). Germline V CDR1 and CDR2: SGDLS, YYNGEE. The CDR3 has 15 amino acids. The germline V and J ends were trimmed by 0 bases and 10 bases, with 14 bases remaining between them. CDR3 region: CASSVEGREGSPLHF. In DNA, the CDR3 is TGTGCCAGCAGCGTAGAGGGCAGGGAAGGGTCACCCCTCCACTTT.

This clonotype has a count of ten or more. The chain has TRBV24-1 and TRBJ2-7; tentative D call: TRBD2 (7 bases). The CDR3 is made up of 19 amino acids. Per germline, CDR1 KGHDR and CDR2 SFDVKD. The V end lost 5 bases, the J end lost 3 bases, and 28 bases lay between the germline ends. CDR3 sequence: CATSGASGEGQAPLYEQYF. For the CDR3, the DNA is TGTGCCACCAGTGGGGCTAGCGGAGAGGGACAAGCCCCCCTCTACGAGCAGTACTTC.

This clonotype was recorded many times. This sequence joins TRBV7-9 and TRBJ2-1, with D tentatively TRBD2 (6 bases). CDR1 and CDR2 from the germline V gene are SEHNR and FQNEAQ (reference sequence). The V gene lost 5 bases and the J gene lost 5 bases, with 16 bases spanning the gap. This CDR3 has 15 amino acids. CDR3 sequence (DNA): TGTGCCAGCAGCCCTAGCGAATTCGGGCACAATGAGCAGTTCTTC. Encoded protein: CASSPSEFGHNEQFF.

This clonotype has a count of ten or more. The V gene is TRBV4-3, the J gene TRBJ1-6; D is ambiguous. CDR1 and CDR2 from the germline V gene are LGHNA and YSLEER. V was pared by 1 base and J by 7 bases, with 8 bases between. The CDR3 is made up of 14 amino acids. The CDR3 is CASSQAVLNSPLHF. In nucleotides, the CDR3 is TGCGCCAGCAGCCAAGCGGTCCTCAATTCACCCCTCCACTTT.

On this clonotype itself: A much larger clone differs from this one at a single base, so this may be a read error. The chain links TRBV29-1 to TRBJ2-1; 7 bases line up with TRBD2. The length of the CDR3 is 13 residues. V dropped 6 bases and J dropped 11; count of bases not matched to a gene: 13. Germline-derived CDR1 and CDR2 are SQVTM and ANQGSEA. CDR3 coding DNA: TGCAGCGTACACAGCGGGGAACAATATAAGCAGTTCTTC. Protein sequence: CSVHSGEQYKQFF.

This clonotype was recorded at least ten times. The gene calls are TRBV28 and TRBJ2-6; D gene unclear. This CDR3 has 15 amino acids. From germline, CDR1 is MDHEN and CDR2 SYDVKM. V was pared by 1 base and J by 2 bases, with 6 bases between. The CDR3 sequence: CASSLSGTGANVLTF. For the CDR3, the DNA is TGTGCCAGCAGTTTATCAGGAACTGGGGCCAACGTCCTGACTTTC.

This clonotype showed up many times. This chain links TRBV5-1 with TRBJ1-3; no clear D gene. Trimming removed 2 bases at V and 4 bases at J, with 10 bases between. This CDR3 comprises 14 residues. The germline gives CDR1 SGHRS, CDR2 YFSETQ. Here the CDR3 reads CASSFVGYGNTIYF. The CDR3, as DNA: TGCGCCAGCAGCTTCGTCGGTTACGGAAACACCATATATTTT.

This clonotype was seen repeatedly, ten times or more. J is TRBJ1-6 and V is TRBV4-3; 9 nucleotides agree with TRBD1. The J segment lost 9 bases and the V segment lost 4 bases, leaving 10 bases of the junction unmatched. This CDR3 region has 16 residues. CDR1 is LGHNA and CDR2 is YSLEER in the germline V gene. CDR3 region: CASSPVGQDRGSPLHF. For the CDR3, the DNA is TGCGCCAGCAGCCCAGTAGGCCAGGACAGGGGTTCACCCCTCCACTTT.

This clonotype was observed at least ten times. The CDR3 here is CASSPTRTSGVYEQYF. The CDR3 DNA follows: TGTGCCAGCAGTCCTACCCGGACTAGCGGGGTTTACGAGCAGTACTTC. The V gene is TRBV6-1, the J gene TRBJ2-7; 12 nucleotides match TRBD2. The germline V gene has CDR1 MNHNS and CDR2 SASEGT. V was clipped by 5 bases and J by 4 bases; unmatched bases: 9. The CDR3 sequence is 16 residues long.

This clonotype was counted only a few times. The CDR3 region is CASSLFSRGGTGELFF. In DNA form, the CDR3 reads TGTGCCAGCAGCTTGTTCTCCAGGGGAGGTACCGGGGAGCTGTTTTTT. The rearrangement links TRBV7-2 to TRBJ2-2, with D perhaps being TRBD1 or TRBD2 (6 bases each). CDR1 is SGHTA and CDR2 is FQGNSA in the germline V gene. V lost 3 bases and J 5 bases, leaving 16 bases between the germline ends. The CDR3 totals 16 residues.

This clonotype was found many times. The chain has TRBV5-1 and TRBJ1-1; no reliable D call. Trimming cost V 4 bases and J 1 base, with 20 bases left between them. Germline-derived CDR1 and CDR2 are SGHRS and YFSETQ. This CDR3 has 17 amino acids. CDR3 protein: CASSPGVGSTSNTEAFF. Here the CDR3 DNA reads TGCGCCAGCAGCCCCGGTGTGGGGTCCACATCGAACACTGAAGCTTTCTTT.

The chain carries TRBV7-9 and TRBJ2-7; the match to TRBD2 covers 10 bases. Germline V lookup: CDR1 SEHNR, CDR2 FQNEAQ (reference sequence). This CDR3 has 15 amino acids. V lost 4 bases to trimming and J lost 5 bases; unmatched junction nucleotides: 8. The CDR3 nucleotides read TGTGCCAGCAGCTCGAATAGCGGGGGGTTCAACGAGCAGTACTTC. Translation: CASSSNSGGFNEQYF.

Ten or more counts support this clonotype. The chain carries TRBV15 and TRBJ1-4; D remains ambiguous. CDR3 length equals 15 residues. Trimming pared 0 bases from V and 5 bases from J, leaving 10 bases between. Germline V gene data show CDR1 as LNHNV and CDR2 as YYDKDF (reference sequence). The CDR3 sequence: CATSRDLGWNEKLFF. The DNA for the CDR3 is TGTGCCACCAGCAGAGATCTCGGGTGGAATGAAAAACTGTTTTTT.

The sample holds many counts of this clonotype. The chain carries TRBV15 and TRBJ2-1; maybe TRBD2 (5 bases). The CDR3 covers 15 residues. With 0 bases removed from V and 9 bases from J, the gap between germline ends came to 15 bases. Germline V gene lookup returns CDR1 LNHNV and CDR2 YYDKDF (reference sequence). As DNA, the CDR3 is TGTGCCACCAGCAGAGATCCAGGTAGCGATACTGAGCAGTTCTTC. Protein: CATSRDPGSDTEQFF.

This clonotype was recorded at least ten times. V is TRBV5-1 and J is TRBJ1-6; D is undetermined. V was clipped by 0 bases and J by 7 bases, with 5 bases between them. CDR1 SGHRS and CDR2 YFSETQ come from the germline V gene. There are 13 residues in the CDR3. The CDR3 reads CASSLDLNSPLHF. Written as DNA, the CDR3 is TGCGCCAGCAGCTTGGATCTGAATTCACCCCTCCACTTT.

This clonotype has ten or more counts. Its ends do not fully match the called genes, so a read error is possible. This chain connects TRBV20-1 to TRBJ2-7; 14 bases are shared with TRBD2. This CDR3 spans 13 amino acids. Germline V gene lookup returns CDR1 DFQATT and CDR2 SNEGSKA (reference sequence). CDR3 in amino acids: CSARTGTSGGPSF. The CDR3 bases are TGCAGTGCTAGAACCGGGACTAGCGGGGGCCCGAGCTTC.

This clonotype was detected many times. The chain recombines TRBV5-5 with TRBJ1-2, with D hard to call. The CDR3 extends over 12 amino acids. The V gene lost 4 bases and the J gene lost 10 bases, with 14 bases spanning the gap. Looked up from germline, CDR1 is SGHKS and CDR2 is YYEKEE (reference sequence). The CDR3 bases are TGTGCCAGCAGCGTTGACTTGTTGGACTACACCTTC. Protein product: CASSVDLLDYTF.

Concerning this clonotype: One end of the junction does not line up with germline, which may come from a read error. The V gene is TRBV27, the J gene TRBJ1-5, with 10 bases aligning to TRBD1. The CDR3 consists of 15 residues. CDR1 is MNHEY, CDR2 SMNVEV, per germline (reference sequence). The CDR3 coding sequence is TGTGCCAGTAGTTTGGACAGGGGGATAAATCAGCCCCAGCATTTT. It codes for CASSLDRGINQPQHF.

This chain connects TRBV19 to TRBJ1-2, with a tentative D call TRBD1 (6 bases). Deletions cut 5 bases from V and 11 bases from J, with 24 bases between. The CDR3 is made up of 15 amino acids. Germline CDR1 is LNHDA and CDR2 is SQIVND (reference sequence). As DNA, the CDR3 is TGTGCCAGTAGTCCGGCCGGGACATATAAAGTTCGGTACACCTTC. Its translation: CASSPAGTYKVRYTF.

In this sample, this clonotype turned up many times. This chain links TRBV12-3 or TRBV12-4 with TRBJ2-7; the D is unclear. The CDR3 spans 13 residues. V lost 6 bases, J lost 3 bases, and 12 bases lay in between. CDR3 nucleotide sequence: TGTGCCAGCAGCCCTTACGCAGGCTACGAGCAGTACTTC. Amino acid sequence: CASSPYAGYEQYF.

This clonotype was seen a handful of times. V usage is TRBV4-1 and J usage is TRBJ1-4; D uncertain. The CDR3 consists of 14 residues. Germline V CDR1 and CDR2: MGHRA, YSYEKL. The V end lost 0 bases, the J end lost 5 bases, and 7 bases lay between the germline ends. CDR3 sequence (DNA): TGCGCCAGCAGCCAAGAGGGCCGGAATGAAAAACTGTTTTTT. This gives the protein CASSQEGRNEKLFF.

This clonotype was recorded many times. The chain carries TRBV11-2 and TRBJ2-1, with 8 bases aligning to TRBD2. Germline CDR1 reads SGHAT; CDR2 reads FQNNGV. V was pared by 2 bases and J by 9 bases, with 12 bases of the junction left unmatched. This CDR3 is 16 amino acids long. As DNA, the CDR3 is TGTGCCAGCAGCTTAACTCCGGGGGGGCGCGGTAGTGAGCAGTTCTTC. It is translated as CASSLTPGGRGSEQFF.

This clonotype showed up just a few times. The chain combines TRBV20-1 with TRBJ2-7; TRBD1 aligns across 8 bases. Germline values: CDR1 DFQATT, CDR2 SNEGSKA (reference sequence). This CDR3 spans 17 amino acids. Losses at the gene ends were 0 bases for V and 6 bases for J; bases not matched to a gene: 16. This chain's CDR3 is CSARDLEKTGDQGEQYF. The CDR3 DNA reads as TGCAGTGCTAGAGATCTCGAAAAGACAGGGGATCAGGGCGAGCAGTACTTC.

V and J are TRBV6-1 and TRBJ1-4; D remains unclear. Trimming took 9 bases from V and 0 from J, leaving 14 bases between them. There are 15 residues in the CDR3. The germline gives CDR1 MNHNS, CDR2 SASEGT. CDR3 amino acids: CASTGYGATNEKLFF. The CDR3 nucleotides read TGTGCCAGTACCGGATACGGGGCAACTAATGAAAAACTGTTTTTT.

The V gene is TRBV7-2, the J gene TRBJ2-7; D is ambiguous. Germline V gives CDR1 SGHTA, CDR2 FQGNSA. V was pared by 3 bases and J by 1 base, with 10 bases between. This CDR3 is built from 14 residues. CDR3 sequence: CASSFTGASYEQYF. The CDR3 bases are TGTGCCAGCAGCTTTACTGGAGCATCCTACGAGCAGTACTTC.

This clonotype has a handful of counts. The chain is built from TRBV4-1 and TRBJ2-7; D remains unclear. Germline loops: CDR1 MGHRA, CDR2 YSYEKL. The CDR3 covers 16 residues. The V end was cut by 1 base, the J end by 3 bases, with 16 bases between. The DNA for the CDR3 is TGCGCCAGCAGCCAAGTCCCTCGAAACAGTCACTACGAGCAGTACTTC. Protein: CASSQVPRNSHYEQYF.

The CDR3 spells CSAKGGGSVGNQPQHF. The CDR3 DNA is TGCAGTGCAAAAGGAGGGGGGAGTGTGGGTAATCAGCCCCAGCATTTT. The chain is built from TRBV20-1 and TRBJ1-5; tentatively, D is TRBD1 (6 bases). Deletions cut 6 bases from V and 4 bases from J, with 22 bases between. Germline CDR1 reads DFQATT; CDR2 reads SNEGSKA (reference sequence). The CDR3 consists of 16 residues.